Listed below are T cell receptor beta chains from one sample, sequenced in a study of shared clonotypes between healthy human individuals. TCRdb's copy holds only in-frame clones and misses some; the assay was immunoSEQ multiplex PCR. The sample includes hundreds of thousands of clones, under 80% of them seen just once. Source material: memory CD4+ T cells sorted from blood. All receptors come from a man aged 30 to 45 in good health. CDR3s include the opening cysteine and the closing phenylalanine or tryptophan. A D gene is named only where the DNA matches it firmly.

V	D	length	J	CDR3
TRBV10-2	TRBD1	16	TRBJ1-1	CASRIALGQGNTEAFF
TRBV2	TRBD1	14	TRBJ2-1	CASRGGTGLGEQFF
TRBV6-4	TRBD1	10	TRBJ2-1	CASSATGEFF
TRBV7-2	TRBD1	14	TRBJ1-3	CASSRDRVGNTIYF
TRBV9	-	16	TRBJ1-1	CASSVGVSIGHTEAFF
TRBV11-2	-	15	TRBJ1-3	CASSPGIGSGNTIYF
TRBV5-1	TRBD1	17	TRBJ2-5	CASSYGQGRLLQETQYF
TRBV18	TRBD1	13	TRBJ2-7	CASTSRQGREQYF
TRBV15	-	12	TRBJ2-7	CATSRGGVEQYF
TRBV2	TRBD2	15	TRBJ2-1	CASVWGLGLGNEQFF
TRBV25-1	-	15	TRBJ2-3	CASSEGYGSSDTQYF
TRBV28	TRBD1	16	TRBJ1-4	CASSASDRRRDEKLFF
TRBV19	TRBD2	17	TRBJ2-2	CASSRLAGTSNTGELFF
TRBV6-1	TRBD1	15	TRBJ2-2	CASSRGGVGTGELFF
TRBV13	TRBD2	14	TRBJ2-1	CASSLEAGVNEQFF
TRBV10-1	-	15	TRBJ2-5	CASRAGPQPKGTQYF
TRBV6-1	-	11	TRBJ1-2	CASSANEGYTF
TRBV11-2	-	12	TRBJ1-2	CASSLHGGGYTF
TRBV15	-	12	TRBJ1-1	CASSDGDTEAFF
TRBV10-3	-	15	TRBJ1-1	CAISGWETANTEAFF
TRBV5-1	TRBD1	13	TRBJ2-3	CASRQGFTDTQYF
TRBV6-5	-	15	TRBJ1-2	CASSYWGDSAKGYTF
TRBV28	-	14	TRBJ2-3	CASRLGGASDTQYF
TRBV7-2	-	16	TRBJ2-4	CASSFTLAGVQNIQYF
TRBV18	-	14	TRBJ2-3	CASSPLRSTDTQYF
TRBV9	-	14	TRBJ2-7	CASSVDGAAYEQYF
TRBV28	-	12	TRBJ2-7	CASSLAGYEQYF
TRBV5-4	-	14	TRBJ2-2	CASSLTGSAGELFF
TRBV2	TRBD1	14	TRBJ1-5	CASQGDSRNQPQHF
TRBV29-1	-	11	TRBJ2-2	CSVAKVGELFF
TRBV5-6	-	14	TRBJ2-7	CVSSLGPRSDEQYF
TRBV28	-	14	TRBJ2-3	CATFDGSAADTQYF
TRBV5-5	-	14	TRBJ1-3	CASSPVTAGNTIYF
TRBV19	TRBD2	15	TRBJ2-7	CASSIGLAGGNKQYF
TRBV28	-	17	TRBJ2-2	CASSLVNAGPSAGELFF
TRBV11-3	-	14	TRBJ1-3	CASSRPGEGNTIYF
TRBV30	-	14	TRBJ2-2	CAWGTGTPTGELFF
TRBV7-8	-	15	TRBJ1-5	CASSLRGIGNQPQHF
TRBV6-1	TRBD2	16	TRBJ2-2	CASSGASGANTGELFF
TRBV27	-	18	TRBJ2-1	CASIPSSFQISSYNEQFF
TRBV9	TRBD2	16	TRBJ2-3	CASSPGLAAGTDTQYF
TRBV19	TRBD2	14	TRBJ2-2	CASRRGRALGELFF
TRBV28	-	12	TRBJ1-2	CASSFRGYGYTF
TRBV4-1	-	15	TRBJ2-2	CASSQDSQPPGELFF
TRBV5-5	-	16	TRBJ2-1	CASTLGARSAMIEQFF
TRBV2	-	15	TRBJ2-3	CASSGSFGFTDTQYF
TRBV19	TRBD2	14	TRBJ2-7	CASSILAGKYEQYF
TRBV7-2	-	14	TRBJ2-7	CASSLDRATYEQYF
TRBV7-6	TRBD2	15	TRBJ2-5	CASSFFSGSQETQYF
TRBV10-3	TRBD2	14	TRBJ2-1	CAIDTSGVGNEQFF
TRBV29-1	-	14	TRBJ2-1	CSVETSGRYNEQFF
TRBV15	-	15	TRBJ1-1	CATSRGGGVATEAFF
TRBV7-9	-	11	TRBJ2-3	CASRRTDTQYF
TRBV7-3	-	16	TRBJ2-1	CASSSTGDGPYNEQFF
TRBV7-8	-	14	TRBJ1-1	CASSLGLPLTEAFF
TRBV9	-	15	TRBJ1-4	CASSRGGATNEKLFF
TRBV28	-	13	TRBJ2-7	CASRSHQLYEQYF
TRBV29-1	TRBD1	13	TRBJ1-6	CSAGTDNNSPLHF
TRBV4-3	TRBD2	17	TRBJ2-7	CASSQDSGLALPYEQYF